The 21 T cell receptor beta chains in this list originate from one sample, sequenced in a study of T cells after yellow fever vaccination. Via MiXCR, TCRdb re-called the 5' RACE reads, giving one row per CDR3 protein. The sample contains roughly 120,000 distinct CDR3 sequences, approximately 7% of which appear only once. The sequencing here drew on CD4+ T cells sorted from PBMCs, taken 10 to 11 days after the first yellow fever vaccination. These TCRs come from a man between 18 and 35 years old who received the YFV17D yellow fever vaccine.

The rearrangement uses TRBV12-3 or TRBV12-4 and TRBJ1-1; TRBD1 matches at 8 bases. The junction had 2 bases not matched to a gene; V was cut back by 2 bases and J by 6 bases. The CDR3 totals 13 residues. This CDR3 reads CASSLNRGSEAFF. The DNA of the CDR3 is TGTGCCAGCAGTTTAAACAGGGGGTCTGAAGCTTTCTTT.

The chain employs TRBV5-1 and TRBJ2-7; possibly TRBD1 for D (6 bases). V was cut by 2 bases and J by 2 bases, with 11 bases left in between. Germline loops: CDR1 SGHRS, CDR2 YFSETQ. This CDR3 has 14 residues. The CDR3 spells CASSFSGQPYEQYF. The CDR3 DNA follows: TGCGCCAGCAGCTTTTCCGGACAGCCCTACGAGCAGTACTTC.

This clonotype was seen many times. J is TRBJ2-7 and V is TRBV27; D gene ambiguous. The CDR3 runs to 14 residues. Germline CDR1 reads MNHEY; CDR2 reads SMNVEV (reference sequence). Trimming stripped 1 base from V and 6 bases from J, with 13 bases between. The CDR3 nucleotides are TGTGCCAGCAGTTTATTGCCCGGAGCCCGCGAGCAGTACTTC. Residues: CASSLLPGAREQYF.

This chain connects TRBV7-2 to TRBJ2-5; a possible D gene is TRBD1 (5 bases). Looked up from germline, CDR1 is SGHTA and CDR2 is FQGNSA. Trimming shortened V by 5 bases and J by 7 bases, and 11 bases separated the two germline ends. The CDR3 is 12 residues long. CDR3 residues: CASSVRGRTQYF. CDR3 coding DNA: TGTGCCAGCAGCGTTAGGGGCAGGACCCAGTACTTC.

This clonotype occurred many times. The chain links TRBV7-2 to TRBJ2-1; 8 bases line up with TRBD1. V was clipped by 3 bases and J by 0 bases; unmatched bases: 4. The CDR3 consists of 16 residues. Germline CDR1 reads SGHTA; CDR2 reads FQGNSA. CDR3 region: CASSFTGGSSYNEQFF. The CDR3 DNA reads as TGTGCCAGCAGCTTTACAGGGGGGAGCTCCTACAATGAGCAGTTCTTC.

Many counts were recorded for this clonotype. V and J are TRBV7-3 and TRBJ1-6; 7 positions match TRBD1. The trim removed 6 bases at V and 7 bases at J, leaving 6 bases unmatched. The CDR3 sequence is 14 residues long. Germline V CDR1 and CDR2: SGHTA, FQGTGA. The CDR3 DNA follows: TGTGCCAGCAGTCCGGGACAGACCAATTCACCCCTCCACTTT. As protein: CASSPGQTNSPLHF.

This clonotype was seen many times. The chain links TRBV5-1 to TRBJ2-3; D tentatively fits TRBD1 or TRBD2 (5 bases each). The germline V and J ends were trimmed by 2 bases and 0 bases, with 7 bases remaining between them. Looked up from germline, CDR1 is SGHRS and CDR2 is YFSETQ. This CDR3 spans 14 amino acids. In DNA form, the CDR3 reads TGCGCCAGCAGCTTAGGGGACAGCACAGATACGCAGTATTTT. Encoded protein: CASSLGDSTDTQYF.

This clonotype has a handful of counts. The rearrangement links TRBV7-2 to TRBJ2-7, with 11 bases fitting TRBD2. The CDR3 contains 15 residues. V trimming: 1 base; J trimming: 1 base; junction bases outside the gene matches: 0. Per germline, CDR1 SGHTA and CDR2 FQGNSA. The CDR3 DNA is TGTGCCAGCAGCTTAGGGACTAGCGGGTCCTACGAGCAGTACGTC. Protein product: CASSLGTSGSYEQYV.

Ten or more counts support this clonotype. The V call is TRBV20-1, the J call TRBJ1-4; 7 bases match TRBD1. CDR1 and CDR2 (germline): DFQATT, SNEGSKA (reference sequence). This CDR3 region has 13 residues. The CDR3 nucleotides are TGCGGGCTACAGGGGTTCGTGAGTGAAAAACTGTTTTTT. It translates to CGLQGFVSEKLFF.

The sample holds many counts of this clonotype. J is TRBJ2-3 and V is TRBV5-1; D is ambiguous. CDR1 and CDR2 (germline): SGHRS, YFSETQ. The CDR3 consists of 14 residues. The V gene lost 4 bases and the J gene lost 1 base, with 10 bases spanning the gap. The CDR3 region is CASSARTGTDTQYF. CDR3 sequence (DNA): TGCGCCAGCAGCGCGAGGACCGGCACAGATACGCAGTATTTT.

The chain is built from TRBV18 and TRBJ2-3; D call uncertain. Germline V gene data show CDR1 as KGHSH and CDR2 as LQKENI. Trimming cost V 0 bases and J 3 bases, with 4 bases left between them. The CDR3 sequence is 13 residues long. The CDR3 loop reads CASSPPVTDTQYF. CDR3 nucleotide sequence: TGTGCCAGCTCACCACCGGTTACAGATACGCAGTATTTT.

A few counts support this clonotype. The V call is TRBV3-1, the J call TRBJ2-2; no firm D call. The V gene's germline CDR1 is LGHDT and CDR2 YNNKEL (reference sequence). The CDR3 runs 15 residues. The V and J ends lost 0 bases and 6 bases respectively, with 11 bases between them. CDR3 sequence: CASSQDELLPGELFF. The DNA for the CDR3 is TGTGCCAGCAGCCAAGATGAATTGTTACCCGGGGAGCTGTTTTTT.

This clonotype was seen many times. The chain couples TRBV12-3 or TRBV12-4 to TRBJ2-1; the D gene is possibly TRBD1 (5 bases). Trimming removed 11 bases from V and 4 bases from J, with 18 bases in between. The CDR3 runs to 14 residues. In nucleotides, the CDR3 is TGTGCCTCTGATAGGCAAGCAGGGTACAATGAGCAGTTCTTC. Its protein is CASDRQAGYNEQFF.

In this sample, this clonotype turned up many times. The rearrangement uses TRBV7-9 and TRBJ1-5; D is ambiguous. Germline values: CDR1 SEHNR, CDR2 FQNEAQ (reference sequence). Trimming removed 2 bases from V and 2 bases from J, with 4 bases in between. The CDR3 is made up of 13 amino acids. CDR3 DNA: TGTGCCAGCAGCTTATCACGCAATCAGCCCCAGCATTTT. It encodes CASSLSRNQPQHF.

As for this clonotype: A clone one base away is much larger, so this may be a read error. The chain uses TRBV27 and TRBJ1-5, with 7 bases identical to TRBD1. Per the germline V gene, CDR1 is MNHEY and CDR2 is SMNVEV (reference sequence). Germline trimming cut 3 bases from V and 7 bases from J; bases unmatched to any gene: 9. The CDR3 contains 15 residues. The CDR3 loop is CASSFTPTGKQPQHF. Here the CDR3 DNA reads TGTGCCAGCAGTTTCACGCCGACAGGGAAACAGCCCCAGCATTTT.

Note on this clonotype: The DNA is left out, because the CDR3 cannot be placed on it with certainty; the CDR3 is given as TCRdb lists it. The V and J genes are TRBV7-5 and TRBJ2-7; whether TRBD1, the table's D call, matches the DNA was not checked. TRBV7-5 is a listed pseudogene. With termini counted, the CDR3 has 20 amino acids. The CDR3 here is CISVPDNRTVGTGSSYEQYF.

As concerns this clonotype: With a much larger clone just one base away, this may be a read error. The chain employs TRBV20-1 and TRBJ2-3; TRBD2 matches at 9 bases. The CDR3 extends over 19 amino acids. The trim removed 1 base at V and 0 bases at J, leaving 14 bases unmatched. In germline, CDR1 is DFQATT, CDR2 SNEGSKA (reference sequence). CDR3 in amino acids: CSARASGGGGAESTDTQYF. The CDR3, as DNA: TGCAGTGCTAGAGCGTCAGGAGGCGGGGGGGCCGAAAGCACAGATACGCAGTATTTT.

This clonotype was observed many times. The gene calls are TRBV18 and TRBJ2-2, with D perhaps matching TRBD1 or TRBD2 (5 bases each). V gave up 5 bases and J gave up 7 bases, with 20 bases separating them. Germline CDR1 and CDR2: KGHSH and LQKENI. This CDR3 contains 16 residues. This CDR3 reads CASSLPGRSEGGELFF. The CDR3 region has the DNA TGTGCCAGCTCATTGCCGGGACGGTCGGAAGGCGGGGAGCTGTTTTTT.

This chain links TRBV24-1 with TRBJ2-3; 7 positions match TRBD1. J gave up 11 bases and V 2 bases, and 6 bases lay outside the gene matches. The CDR3 has 13 amino acids. From germline, CDR1 is KGHDR and CDR2 SFDVKD. For the CDR3, the DNA is TGTGCCACCAGTGATTATGAGACAGGGAAGCAGTATTTT. This sequence encodes CATSDYETGKQYF.

This clonotype was detected ten times or more. The chain carries TRBV5-5 and TRBJ2-1; D may be TRBD2 (7 bases). Germline-derived CDR1 and CDR2 are SGHKS and YYEKEE (reference sequence). The CDR3 length is 16 residues. V lost 0 bases and J lost 5, with 15 bases in between. The CDR3 region is CASSLVRGGRDNEQFF. In DNA, the CDR3 is TGTGCCAGCAGCTTGGTGAGGGGGGGCCGGGACAATGAGCAGTTCTTC.

The CDR3 DNA reads as TGTGCCAGCAGCGGCCCTCGGGGCTCTGGGGCCAACGTCCTGACTTTC. Protein product: CASSGPRGSGANVLTF. This chain links TRBV7-3 with TRBJ2-6; tentative D call: TRBD2 (5 bases). Germline CDR1 SGHTA, CDR2 FQGTGA. The CDR3 has 16 residues. V lost 5 bases and J lost 0, with 11 bases in between.